This T cell receptor beta chain was recovered during a study of early T cells in non-severe SARS-CoV-2 infection. Study overall: Bulk RNA taken from unsorted whole blood was sequenced, leaving chains unpaired.

Trimming shortened V by 6 bases and J by 1 base, and 18 bases separated the two germline ends. This CDR3 comprises 16 residues. Per the germline V gene, CDR1 is SEHNR and CDR2 is FQNEAQ (reference sequence). The TCR library protocol attached unique molecular identifiers to the individual cDNA molecules. TCRdb passed the 5' RACE reads through MiXCR, listing each CDR3 protein once. Among about 30,000 distinct CDR3 sequences, approximately 5.1% were seen once, and the ten largest hold around 26%. In this sample, this clonotype turned up many times. The antigen is not known. Study-wide points: VDJdb-based matching was biased toward anti-spike CD8 responses and missed private and CD4 specificities.

Sequences were obtained from whole blood. The rearrangement joins TRBV7-9 to TRBJ1-1, with a possible D match to TRBD1 (5 bases). This receptor was obtained from an adult who was a healthcare worker with PCR-confirmed SARS-CoV-2 infection or an uninfected control (not recorded which). The CDR3 DNA follows: TGTGCCAGCAGACCTCCTGAGGTTGGGGGGAACACTGAAGCTTTCTTT. Translation gives CASRPPEVGGNTEAFF.